The entry below gives a single TCR beta chain sequence along with its context. Its antigen is as yet unknown. The sample originates from a study of identical twins. Study-wide points: Insertion counts were lower in abundant cord blood beta clonotypes, a trend that memory repertoires did not show. Zero-insertion analyses were open to partial confounding by invariant MAIT and iNKT cells.

A universal primer site was created by template switching, with the cDNA bearing unique molecular identifiers. One entry per CDR3 protein, called by TCRdb with MiXCR from the 5' RACE reads. The repertoire includes approximately 260,000 distinct CDR3 sequences, over 11% of them detected once, and around 9% sits in the top ten. The V end was cut by 1 base, the J end by 4 bases, with 20 bases between. The CDR3 has 17 amino acids. Per the germline V gene, CDR1 is MDHEN and CDR2 is SYDVKM. The specimen sequenced was memory (CD45RO+) T cells sorted from blood. The sequence derives from a woman younger than 30 in good health. The chain joins TRBV28 to TRBJ2-7; perhaps TRBD1 as D (6 bases). The CDR3 DNA reads as TGTGCCAGCAGTTTATCCACTACCGGGACACAATCATACGAGCAGTACTTC. It codes for CASSLSTTGTQSYEQYF.